These 18 T cell receptor beta chains were sequenced from one sample in a study of blood T cell repertoires in COVID-19. This table comes from immunoSEQ multiplex PCR, and its TCRdb copy is limited to in-frame clones, with some not included. Counted here are about 220,000 clones, about 79% occurring once; the ten biggest clones make up about 2.3%. The sequenced sample was peripheral blood. Receptors originate from a man aged 35 to 55 who had recovered from COVID-19.

The rearrangement uses TRBV29-1 and TRBJ1-5, with no clear D. With 4 bases removed from V and 4 bases from J, the gap between germline ends came to 23 bases. CDR3 length: 17 residues. The germline gives CDR1 SQVTM, CDR2 ANQGSEA. CDR3 nucleotide sequence: TGCAGCGTTGTTCTTGTGACCTCGGGCGAGGGAAATCAGCCCCAGCATTTT. Its translation is CSVVLVTSGEGNQPQHF.

The chain carries TRBV7-9 and TRBJ2-1; tentative D call: TRBD1 (7 bases). Germline V gene data show CDR1 as SEHNR and CDR2 as FQNEAQ (reference sequence). The CDR3 is made up of 16 amino acids. Trimming shortened V by 1 base and J by 4 bases, and 14 bases separated the two germline ends. The CDR3 sequence: CASSLGSPGGYNEQFF. The DNA for the CDR3 is TGTGCCAGCAGCTTAGGGTCGCCAGGGGGGTACAATGAGCAGTTCTTC.

The CDR3 sequence: CASSKRESTGELFF. CDR3 coding DNA: TGTGCCAGCAGTAAGCGGGAGTCCACCGGGGAGCTGTTTTTT. The J gene is TRBJ2-2, the V gene TRBV2, with 8 nucleotides matching TRBD2. V gave up 5 bases and J gave up 4 bases; unmatched junction bases: 3. The CDR3 loop spans 14 amino acids. Germline V CDR1 and CDR2: SNHLY, FYNNEI.

The genes are TRBV20-1 and TRBJ2-7; the D is unclear. The CDR3 covers 11 residues. V lost 1 base and J lost 6, with 7 bases in between. The V gene's germline CDR1 is DFQATT and CDR2 SNEGSKA (reference sequence). This CDR3 is CSARAGSEQYF. The DNA of the CDR3 is TGCAGTGCTAGAGCGGGTTCCGAGCAGTACTTC.

This chain links TRBV12-3 or TRBV12-4 with TRBJ2-5; a possible D gene is TRBD2 (6 bases). The CDR3 has 13 residues. The germline V and J ends were trimmed by 6 bases and 2 bases, with 10 bases remaining between them. DNA for the CDR3: TGTGCCAGCAGCAAGGGGAGGCAAGAGACCCAGTACTTC. Amino acid sequence: CASSKGRQETQYF.

J is TRBJ1-6 and V is TRBV19; D is undetermined. Per the germline V gene, CDR1 is LNHDA and CDR2 is SQIVND (reference sequence). Trimming cost V 1 base and J 2 bases, with 9 bases left between them. The CDR3 consists of 16 residues. CDR3 bases: TGTGCCAGTAGTATAGCCGGCGGTGCCTATAATTCACCCCTCCACTTT. Its protein product is CASSIAGGAYNSPLHF.

This chain joins TRBV7-8 and TRBJ1-5; D is uncertain. CDR3 size: 14 residues. Per germline, CDR1 SGHVS and CDR2 FQNEAQ. Trimming pared 1 base from V and 7 bases from J, leaving 11 bases between. The CDR3 sequence: CASSLDDSGQPQHF. The CDR3 coding sequence is TGTGCCAGCAGCTTAGATGATTCGGGACAGCCCCAGCATTTT.

This chain uses TRBV20-1 with TRBJ2-7; no reliable D call. Germline V gene lookup returns CDR1 DFQATT and CDR2 SNEGSKA (reference sequence). The CDR3 loop spans 12 amino acids. Trimming removed 3 bases at V and 5 bases at J, with 11 bases between. The CDR3 protein is CSASTQLDEQYF. Written as DNA, the CDR3 is TGCAGTGCTAGTACCCAGTTGGACGAGCAGTACTTC.

The rearrangement uses TRBV19 and TRBJ1-1; 8 bases agree with TRBD1. Germline CDR1 reads LNHDA; CDR2 reads SQIVND (reference sequence). The V and J ends lost 6 bases and 5 bases, in that order; junction bases with no gene match: 8. The CDR3 contains 14 residues. The CDR3 sequence is CASSTSGGRTEAFF. The CDR3 nucleotides read TGTGCCAGTAGCACATCAGGGGGCAGGACTGAAGCTTTCTTT.

CDR3 nucleotides: TGTGCCACCAGCAGAGGAAACGGGGGGGGCACAGATACGCAGTATTTT. It specifies CATSRGNGGGTDTQYF. The rearrangement joins TRBV15 to TRBJ2-3, with 8 nucleotides matching TRBD2. CDR1 and CDR2 from the germline V gene are LNHNV and YYDKDF (reference sequence). CDR3 length: 16 amino acids. V was pared by 1 base and J by 1 base, with 4 bases of the junction left unmatched.

The genes are TRBV4-1 and TRBJ2-3; TRBD2 aligns across 12 bases. V was pared by 2 bases and J by 1 base, with 4 bases of the junction left unmatched. CDR1 and CDR2 from the germline V gene are MGHRA and YSYEKL. The CDR3 is 17 amino acids. CDR3 region: CASSQPRLAGGTDTQYF. Written as DNA, the CDR3 is TGCGCCAGCAGCCAACCCAGACTAGCGGGAGGCACAGATACGCAGTATTTT.

CDR3 in amino acids: CAWSSSVNYGYTF. The CDR3 DNA is TGTGCCTGGAGTTCCAGCGTTAACTATGGCTACACCTTC. The chain couples TRBV30 to TRBJ1-2; D remains unclear. The CDR3 is made up of 13 amino acids. Trimming took off 2 bases at V and 1 base at J, with 8 bases between the two ends. CDR1 is GTSNPN, CDR2 SVGIG, per germline (reference sequence).

The chain links TRBV3-1 (or the pseudogene TRBV3-2) to TRBJ2-1; 14 positions match TRBD2. CDR3 length: 18 amino acids. Germline V lookup: CDR1 LGHDT, CDR2 YNNKEL (reference sequence). V lost 4 bases, J lost 0 bases, and 5 bases stayed unmatched. The CDR3 nucleotides read TGTGCCAGCAGCCTCGGGACTAGCGGGAGTCTCTCCTACAATGAGCAGTTCTTC. It specifies CASSLGTSGSLSYNEQFF.

The V call is TRBV7-2, the J call TRBJ2-3, with D perhaps TRBD2 (7 bases). CDR1 and CDR2 (germline): SGHTA, FQGNSA. Trimming removed 5 bases from V and 4 bases from J, with 19 bases in between. This CDR3 is 16 amino acids long. The chain's CDR3 is CASSPTGGGEADTQYF. CDR3 nucleotide sequence: TGTGCCAGCAGCCCCACGGGCGGGGGCGAGGCAGATACGCAGTATTTT.

The genes are TRBV4-3 and TRBJ1-2; 9 bases agree with TRBD1. J was trimmed by 5 bases and V by 3 bases; bases with no gene match: 7. The CDR3 is 15 residues long. Germline V gives CDR1 LGHNA, CDR2 YSLEER. CDR3 sequence reads: CASSQITGGGYGYTF. In DNA form, the CDR3 reads TGCGCCAGCAGCCAGATTACAGGGGGCGGGTATGGCTACACCTTC.

The chain joins TRBV7-2 to TRBJ2-3, with D tentatively TRBD1 (5 bases). V lost 6 bases, J lost 5 bases, and 9 bases lay in between. Per the germline V gene, CDR1 is SGHTA and CDR2 is FQGNSA. The CDR3 has 12 residues. The DNA of the CDR3 is TGTGCCAGCAGTCCTCAGGGAGATACGCAGTATTTT. It codes for CASSPQGDTQYF.

The chain is built from TRBV6-2 or TRBV6-3 and TRBJ1-6; tentatively, D is TRBD1 (6 bases). Trimming removed 4 bases at V and 9 bases at J, with 13 bases between. The CDR3 is 14 residues long. The germline gives CDR1 MNHEY, CDR2 SVGEGT. This CDR3 reads CASSLREGVSPLHF. For the CDR3, the DNA is TGTGCCAGCAGTTTGCGCGAGGGGGTTTCACCCCTCCACTTT.

The chain couples TRBV19 to TRBJ2-1, with a tentative D call TRBD2 (5 bases). Germline lookup yields CDR1 LNHDA and CDR2 SQIVND (reference sequence). The CDR3 has 11 residues. The V end was cut by 6 bases, the J end by 10 bases, with 10 bases between. In DNA form, the CDR3 reads TGTGCCAGTAGACGGACTGACGAGCAGTTCTTC. Protein product: CASRRTDEQFF. The full variable domain, in which reference TRBV19 and TRBJ2-1 provide the parts outside the CDR3, is DGGITQSPKYLFRKEGQNVTLSCEQNLNHDAMYWYRQDPGQGLRLIYYSQIVNDFQKGDIAEGYSVSREKKESFPLTVTSAQKNPTAFYLCASRRTDEQFFGPGTRLTVL.